This T cell receptor (beta chain) was identified during a study of T-cell memory formation after mild COVID-19. Study-wide findings and caveats: Later expanders leaned CD4+, whereas clones that contracted between day 15 and 85 were balanced CD4/CD8.

A single record per CDR3 protein comes from TCRdb applying MiXCR to the 5' RACE reads. The table includes 500,000 to 600,000 distinct CDR3 sequences, approximately 18% detected once. V was clipped by 4 bases and J by 4 bases; unmatched bases: 15. This CDR3 is 19 amino acids long. Germline V CDR1 and CDR2: MGHRA, YSYEKL. To note about this clonotype: The antigen is undetermined.

The source is an adult woman who had mild COVID-19 (a few samples of this study predate the infection). Cell type and time point are not known. Material for sequencing was PBMCs or a T cell subset sorted from them (not recorded which). The V gene is TRBV4-1, the J gene TRBJ2-1, with 11 bases lining up with TRBD2. The CDR3 nucleotides are TGCGCCAGCAGCCCCGGGGGGGCTAGCGGGGGGCCTAGATACAATGAGCAGTTCTTC. Translated, it gives CASSPGGASGGPRYNEQFF.